Detailed here is one TCR beta chain. Antigen specificity is unknown. This specimen belongs to a study of shared clonotypes between healthy human individuals. Genomic DNA from each subset was divided evenly over several immunoSEQ plates. Per the original methods: Junction-only immunoSEQ sequences carried no quality scores, so filtering differed. Some clones are missing from TCRdb's copy, which holds only in-frame ones; the method was immunoSEQ multiplex PCR. The DNA gave D and trimming, while V, J and clone size come from that table. The data contain hundreds of thousands of clones, roughly 96% of them seen just once; the ten biggest clones take up more than 0.3%. Study-level points and caveats: All-four-donor shared clonotypes had higher generation probabilities than non-shared clonotypes did.

This CDR3 is built from 12 residues. Germline V gene sequence: CDR1 LNHDA, CDR2 SQIVND (reference sequence). The V end lost 6 bases, the J end lost 5 bases, and 7 bases lay between the germline ends. The clonotype was recovered from a young man in good health. This chain connects TRBV19 to TRBJ1-4; D is perhaps TRBD1 (5 bases). Source material: memory CD8+ T cells sorted from blood. Subset indicated: CD45RO+ cells pooled with CCR7-negative TemRA cells. The CDR3 bases are TGTGCCAGTAGGCGGACAAATGAAAAACTGTTTTTT. Translating gives CASRRTNEKLFF.